Following are 9 T cell receptor beta chains from one sample sequenced in a study of blood T cell repertoires in COVID-19. Measured with immunoSEQ multiplex PCR; TCRdb has only the in-frame clones, and not every one. This table has fewer than 120,000 clones, around 68% appearing once. The sequenced sample was peripheral blood. Receptors were obtained from a woman in her fifties or sixties with acute or convalescent COVID-19.

A few counts support this clone. This chain uses TRBV30 with TRBJ1-6; unclear D gene. V dropped 0 bases and J dropped 10 bases, with 10 bases sitting between them. Germline CDR1 and CDR2: GTSNPN and SVGIG (reference sequence). This CDR3 region has 13 residues. CDR3 DNA: TGTGCCTGGAGTGTAATGTATAGATCACCCCTCCACTTT. Translated: CAWSVMYRSPLHF.

The chain combines TRBV3-1 (or the pseudogene TRBV3-2) with TRBJ1-2, with a weak D call TRBD1 (5 bases). CDR1 and CDR2 (germline): LGHDT, YNNKEL (reference sequence). The CDR3 consists of 13 residues. The V and J ends lost 1 base and 8 bases respectively, with 11 bases between them. The CDR3 is CASSQVGEFGYTF. CDR3 bases: TGTGCCAGCAGCCAAGTAGGGGAATTCGGCTACACCTTC.

The chain joins TRBV7-2 to TRBJ2-7; 10 bases line up with TRBD2. Unmatched junction bases numbered 13, after V lost 5 bases and J lost 0 bases. Per the germline V gene, CDR1 is SGHTA and CDR2 is FQGNSA. The CDR3 is 18 amino acids. In nucleotides, the CDR3 is TGTGCCAGCAGCCTCGGGTCGGCTAGCGGGGGAAGCTCCTACGAGCAGTACTTC. Translation: CASSLGSASGGSSYEQYF.

The chain carries TRBV5-8 and TRBJ1-1; D gene ambiguous. V gave up 2 bases and J gave up 7 bases, with 6 bases separating them. The CDR3 sequence is 11 residues long. Looked up from germline, CDR1 is SGHTS and CDR2 is YDEGEE. The CDR3 nucleotides read TGTGCCAGCAGCTTAATCGGTGAAGCTTTCTTT. It translates to CASSLIGEAFF. Supplemented by reference TRBV5-8 and TRBJ1-1, the full variable domain reads EAGVTQSPTHLIKTRGQQATLRCSPISGHTSVYWYQQALGLGLQFLLWYDEGEERNRGNFPPRFSGRQFPNYSSELNVNALELEDSALYLCASSLIGEAFFGQGTRLTVV.

The rearrangement joins TRBV3-1 (or the pseudogene TRBV3-2) to TRBJ2-1; 11 bases match TRBD2. Germline lookup yields CDR1 LGHDT and CDR2 YNNKEL (reference sequence). The CDR3 loop spans 17 amino acids. V lost 6 bases to trimming and J lost 2 bases; unmatched junction nucleotides: 9. The CDR3 bases are TGTGCCAGCAGGGGAGCGACACTAGCGGGGGCCTACAATGAGCAGTTCTTC. Its translation: CASRGATLAGAYNEQFF.

CDR3 in DNA: TGCGCCAGCAGTGAAGGCGGGGGGCGAGATACGCAGTATTTT. It translates to CASSEGGGRDTQYF. This rearrangement joins TRBV10-1 to TRBJ2-3; 8 bases are shared with TRBD2. With V trimmed by 3 bases and J by 5 bases, 4 bases remained unmatched. Per the germline V gene, CDR1 is WNHNN and CDR2 is SYGVQD (reference sequence). The CDR3 extends over 14 amino acids.

This chain links TRBV30 with TRBJ1-1; a weak D match, TRBD1 (5 bases). V lost 2 bases and J lost 2, with 15 bases in between. The CDR3 runs 15 residues. From germline, CDR1 is GTSNPN and CDR2 SVGIG (reference sequence). CDR3: CAWSLPGVFNTEAFF. CDR3 DNA: TGTGCCTGGAGTTTGCCGGGGGTCTTTAACACTGAAGCTTTCTTT.

The chain recombines TRBV6-7 with TRBJ2-7; TRBD2 agrees at 7 bases. TRBV6-7 is labeled an ORF, and its function is uncertain. The CDR3 runs to 15 residues. After removal of 8 bases from V and 4 bases from J, the junction contained 14 bases not matched to a gene. CDR3 region: CASHHGGTGTYEQYF. The CDR3 DNA is TGTGCCAGCCATCACGGGGGGACCGGGACTTACGAGCAGTACTTC.

The chain joins TRBV2 to TRBJ1-2; TRBD1 might be the D (5 bases). V lost 1 base and J 2 bases, leaving 14 bases between the germline ends. The length of the CDR3 is 16 residues. In germline, CDR1 is SNHLY, CDR2 FYNNEI. The CDR3 region is CASSEVVEGLNYGYTF. DNA of the CDR3: TGTGCCAGCAGTGAAGTGGTGGAGGGGTTAAACTATGGCTACACCTTC.